The TCR beta chain described here comes from a study of CD4 T cells in relation to SARS-CoV-2 and coronaviruses (dated by TCRdb to the early 2020s). Background on the whole study: In the ViraFEST assay, PBMCs were grown with antigen for 10 days, and TCR beta CDR3s were then sequenced to identify antigen-specific clonal expansions. The negative reference condition was either a culture with an HIV-1 Nef peptide pool or a culture with no peptide. Using patient-derived lymphoblastoid cell lines, the shared crossreactive spike epitopes were mapped to their HLA restriction. Memory CD4+ T cell crossreactivity between SARS-CoV-2 and common cold coronavirus spike proteins was assessed at the TCR clonotype level in the study. The Adaptive Biotechnologies TCR-sequencing kit was used for samples from three pre-COVID donors and for the naive versus memory experiments, whereas the other data were Illumina-based. A different, Illumina-based TCR-beta assay was used to sequence expansion assays from other donors in the study.

The full study reports these points: Memory CD4+ clonotypes crossrecognizing SARS-CoV-2 and at least one common cold coronavirus spike were found in approximately 60% of donors. Pre-pandemic and post-infection samples were not both contributed by any donor, so tracing of the source of pre-existing responses was limited. The study was constrained by small numbers of patients and of tested TCRs. Crossreactivity analysis was centred on spike protein, so crossreactivity against other viral proteins was not assessed. Compared with monoreactive clones, crossreactive clones had significantly weaker SARS-CoV-2-driven expansion, a result consistent with antigenic imprinting.

Concerning this clone itself: The clone's antigen remains unknown. No qualities accompany the bases; no much larger clone lies one base away.

The germline ends are 9 bases apart after V is trimmed by 3 bases and J by 1 base. CDR1 and CDR2, looked up from the germline V gene, are MNHNS and SASEGT. Counted from cysteine to phenylalanine, this CDR3 has 14 amino acids. The only DNA kept is the CDR3, 42 bases in frame from the first base. CD4+ T cells from unexposed donors were collected before the COVID-19 pandemic (2011-2018). Following 10 days of culture, the EasySep CD4+ T cell isolation kit was used to isolate CD4+ T cells. As cell number allowed, CD4+ T cells from unexposed donors were tested for reactivity to SARS-CoV-2 S and N and to four common cold coronavirus spike pools. Each well held 1.5 million to 2.5 million PBMCs cultured in IMDM containing approximately 5.4% human AB serum and 10 IU/ml IL-2. Half of the culture medium was replaced with fresh IL-2-containing medium on days 3 and 7. Triplicate replicate wells were generally used for each peptide culture condition. The leukapheresis product for the unexposed donors was obtained through commercial purchase. Ficoll-Paque PLUS gradient centrifugation was used to isolate PBMCs from leukapheresis product or whole blood. PBMCs were either cryopreserved at -140°C or used fresh in the expansion assay. The QIAamp Micro DNA Kit was used to extract genomic DNA from the CD4+ T cells.

Preparation of the library involved the immunoSEQ multiplex PCR assay. The published analysis was carried out like this. Preprocessing removed nonproductive sequences and CDR3s not starting with C, not ending with F or W, or shorter than 7 amino acids. Antigen-specific clonotypes were called with the MANAFEST web app on the basis of expansion relative to the reference and to other culture wells. A clone was considered positive if the clone showed significant expansion compared with the reference culture in 2 of 3 replicate wells at an FDR below 0.05. To be called positive, a clone also had to show significant expansion compared with every other tandem well and an odds ratio greater than 5. Pairwise Levenshtein distance, computed with the stringdist R package after three terminal residues were trimmed from each end, was used as the measure of CDR3 homology. The immuneACCESS repertoire file appears here via TCRdb, limited to in-frame rearrangements. These files lack a portion of the clones; in checked studies, under half of the deficit traces to unresolved V genes, and the cause of the others is not known. V, J and clone size are taken as reported in that table, and D and trimming were inferred from the DNA itself. A total of about 23,000 clones appear in this sample, over 65% of them only once. The ten largest account for 29% of the sample.

Rearrangement joined TRBV6-1 to TRBJ1-1; there is no confident call for the D gene. The sequencing sample was made of CD4+ T cells from PBMCs, cultured in vitro. The clonotype was recovered from a human donor in good health. In nucleotide form, the sequence is TGTGCCAGCAGTGAGCAAATCGCGAACACTGAAGCTTTCTTT. This sequence encodes CASSEQIANTEAFF.